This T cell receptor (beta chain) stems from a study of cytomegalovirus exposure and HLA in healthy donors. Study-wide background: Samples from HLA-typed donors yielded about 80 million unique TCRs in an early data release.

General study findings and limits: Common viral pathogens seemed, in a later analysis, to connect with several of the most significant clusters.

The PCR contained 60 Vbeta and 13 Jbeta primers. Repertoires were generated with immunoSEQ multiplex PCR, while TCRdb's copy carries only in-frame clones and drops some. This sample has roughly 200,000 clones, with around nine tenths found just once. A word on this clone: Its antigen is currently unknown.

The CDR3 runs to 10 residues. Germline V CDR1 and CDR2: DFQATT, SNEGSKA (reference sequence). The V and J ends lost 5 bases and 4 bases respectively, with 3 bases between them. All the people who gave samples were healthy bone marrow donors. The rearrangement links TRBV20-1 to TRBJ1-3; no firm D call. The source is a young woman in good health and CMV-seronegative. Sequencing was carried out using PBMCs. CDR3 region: CSALGNTIYF. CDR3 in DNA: TGCAGTGCTCTAGGAAACACCATATATTTT.